This TCR beta chain was identified during a study of blood T cells in healthy people across ages. General observations from the study: Long-lived and aged donors differed, with more naive CD4+ cells and higher diversity in the long-lived. Unsorted PBMCs ruled out conclusive naive versus antigen-experienced comparison. With age, beta diversity per million T cells declined roughly linearly, significantly by approximately 40.

Germline lookup yields CDR1 SEHNR and CDR2 FQNEAQ (reference sequence). The CDR3 extends over 17 amino acids. Trimming cost V 5 bases and J 4 bases, with 22 bases left between them. Concerning this clonotype itself: Its matching antigen is unknown.

Sample-barcoded 5' priming and a J-beta primer mix drove a second PCR of 7 to 11 cycles. In TCRdb, the 5' RACE reads were re-called with MiXCR into one record per CDR3 protein. The table records hundreds of thousands of distinct CDR3 sequences, roughly 43% of them present only once. Each sample yielded at least 7 million isolated PBMCs. This receptor was obtained from a woman aged 55-75 years in good health. Material: blood. The V gene is TRBV7-9, the J gene TRBJ2-3; a possible D gene is TRBD2 (6 bases). The CDR3 coding sequence is TGTGCCAGCAGCCCTGTTTGGGACGATCGGAGGGCAGATACGCAGTATTTT. Protein product: CASSPVWDDRRADTQYF.